This T cell receptor beta chain was identified in a study of blood T cell repertoires in COVID-19. In its sample, this clone was seen a few times. Sequenced by immunoSEQ multiplex PCR; TCRdb stores in-frame clones only, minus some. In the table there are fewer than 200,000 clones, 85% to 90% of which are singletons. This CDR3 contains 15 residues. Trimming cost V 4 bases and J 0 bases, with 12 bases left between them. Germline lookup yields CDR1 MNHEY and CDR2 SVGAGI. Material: peripheral blood. The V and J genes are TRBV6-5 and TRBJ1-1, with D possibly matching TRBD1 (5 bases). This TCR derives from a man aged 40-50 years with active or convalescent COVID-19. CDR3: CASSFGRTMNTEAFF. The CDR3 nucleotides are TGTGCCAGCAGTTTCGGACGGACAATGAACACTGAAGCTTTCTTT.